The rows below give T cell receptor beta chains drawn from one sample of a study of identical twins. TCRdb called the 5' RACE reads again in MiXCR, with one record for every CDR3 protein. Of approximately 1.8 million distinct CDR3 sequences listed, less than 40% are singletons. Sequenced: cord blood. The receptors derive from a newborn girl in good health. CDR3s include the opening cysteine and the closing phenylalanine or tryptophan. The D gene is left open where the match is weak. Expanded clones get a size class; other rows say once, few or many, or leave the size out.

TGTGCCAGCAGCTTAGCGGTGCGGACAGCGAACACTGAAGCTTTCTTT	CASSLAVRTANTEAFF	few	-	TRBV7-2	TRBJ1-1
TGCAGTGCTAGAGCCCTAGCGGGGGGCTACAATGAGCAGTACTTC	CSARALAGGYNEQYF	-	TRBD2	TRBV20-1	TRBJ2-7
TGTGCCAGCAGCCCCAGGACTAGCGGCACAGATACGCAGTATTTT	CASSPRTSGTDTQYF	many	TRBD2	TRBV18	TRBJ2-3
TGTGCCAGCAGCCAAGTAGGGGGGAACACCGGGGAGCTGTTTTTT	CASSQVGGNTGELFF	-	-	TRBV4-1	TRBJ2-2
TGTGCCAGCAGCGGACCGGGACAGTATGAAGCTTTCTTT	CASSGPGQYEAFF	few	TRBD1	TRBV3-1	TRBJ1-1
TGTGCCAGCAGTTTAGCCAGGGGAAGCGACTACACCTTC	CASSLARGSDYTF	-	-	TRBV27	TRBJ1-2
TGTGCCAGCAGCCAAGTGGGGGGGGCCCTTGGCGGGGAGCTGTTTTTT	CASSQVGGALGGELFF	once	-	TRBV4-2	TRBJ2-2
TGCGCCAGCAGTCAAATTGGACTAGTGTCGGACAATGAGCAGTTCTTC	CASSQIGLVSDNEQFF	-	TRBD2	TRBV4-1	TRBJ2-1
TGTGCCAGCAGACAGGGTGGGGCAACTAATGAAAAACTGTTTTTT	CASRQGGATNEKLFF	-	-	TRBV28	TRBJ1-4
TGTGCCGACCAGCGAGATACGCAGTATTTT	CADQRDTQYF	many	-	TRBV6-2/TRBV6-3	TRBJ2-3
TGCAGCGTTGGGAAAGGGGCCAACACAGATACGCAGTATTTT	CSVGKGANTDTQYF	-	-	TRBV29-1	TRBJ2-3
TGTGCCACCAGTGATCAACGACTAGCGGGAGGGGTCACAGATACGCAGTATTTT	CATSDQRLAGGVTDTQYF	few	TRBD2	TRBV24-1	TRBJ2-3
TGTGCCAGCAGCCTCGGGACTAGCGGGCCAGTTAGGGTAGATACGCAGTATTTT	CASSLGTSGPVRVDTQYF	-	TRBD2	TRBV11-1	TRBJ2-3
TGCAGTGCTAGCCAAGGACAGGGTCATAGCACAGATACGCAGTATTTT	CSASQGQGHSTDTQYF	few	TRBD1	TRBV20-1	TRBJ2-3
TGCAGTGCTAGGATGTGGCCCCAGCATTTT	CSARMWPQHF	-	-	TRBV20-1	TRBJ1-5
TGTGCCAGCAGTGTGGCTAGTTCGGGGTACAATGAGCAGTTCTTC	CASSVASSGYNEQFF	-	-	TRBV2	TRBJ2-1
TGTGCCAGCAGCTTAGCCGCCCTGGCAAACTATGGCTACACCTTC	CASSLAALANYGYTF	few	-	TRBV7-9	TRBJ1-2
TGTGCCAGCAGCAACAGGGAAGGGGCTAACTCTGGGGCCAACGTCCTGACTTTC	CASSNREGANSGANVLTF	-	-	TRBV21-1	TRBJ2-6
TGTGCCAGCAGCTTACCCGGACAGGGTGGAGGAAAACTGTTTTTT	CASSLPGQGGGKLFF	-	TRBD1	TRBV11-2	TRBJ1-4
TGTGCCAGCTCACCAGGAACAGGGAGGAGTGGTATCTATGGCTACACCTTC	CASSPGTGRSGIYGYTF	-	-	TRBV18	TRBJ1-2
TGTGCCAGCTCACCTGCGGCCCTGAACAATGAGCAGTTCTTC	CASSPAALNNEQFF	-	-	TRBV18	TRBJ2-1
TGTGCCAGTAGTATAGATGTTGAGGGCATTCAGTACTTC	CASSIDVEGIQYF	once	-	TRBV19	TRBJ2-4
TGTGCCAGCAGCCGAATCGGGACCGCGAGGGGAGAGCAGTACTTC	CASSRIGTARGEQYF	once	-	TRBV7-2	TRBJ2-7
TGCGCCAGCAGCTTGGGAGGCCTTACACACAATGAGCAGTTCTTC	CASSLGGLTHNEQFF	-	-	TRBV5-1	TRBJ2-1
TGTGCCAGCAGCCCCGGACTTGTGATCTCTCGGCAGTACTTC	CASSPGLVISRQYF	few	-	TRBV12-3/TRBV12-4	TRBJ2-7
TGCGCCAGCAGCTTATCCCCAGATCCCTACGAGCAGTACTTC	CASSLSPDPYEQYF	many	-	TRBV5-1	TRBJ2-7
TGTGCCAGCAGCGGAGACATTCGGGAAGAGACCCAGTACTTC	CASSGDIREETQYF	-	-	TRBV9	TRBJ2-5
TGTGCCAGCAGCCCAGGACCGGGACAGATAAATTCACCCCTCCACTTT	CASSPGPGQINSPLHF	-	TRBD1	TRBV5-5	TRBJ1-6
TGCAGTGCTAGATTGCCGACAGGGAATAATTCACCCCTCCACTTT	CSARLPTGNNSPLHF	-	TRBD1	TRBV20-1	TRBJ1-6
TGTGCCAGCAGTCCGGGACGGAATTCACCCCTCCACTTT	CASSPGRNSPLHF	many	-	TRBV6-5	TRBJ1-6
TGTGCCACCAGTGATTTGCAGGCCAGGGGATACACCGGGGAGCTGTTTTTT	CATSDLQARGYTGELFF	-	-	TRBV24-1	TRBJ2-2
TGTGCCACCAGCAGAGGACTGGGTGGGGGGGAGACCCAGTACTTC	CATSRGLGGGETQYF	-	-	TRBV15	TRBJ2-5
TGCAGCGTTGAACAGGGTATGGGGGGCTACACCTTC	CSVEQGMGGYTF	few	-	TRBV29-1	TRBJ1-2
TGTGCCAGCGGATTAAGGGGGGGTGGTTCACCCCTCCACTTT	CASGLRGGGSPLHF	few	-	TRBV27	TRBJ1-6
TGTGCCAGCAGCCCAGAGGACACCGGGGAGCTGTTTTTT	CASSPEDTGELFF	-	-	TRBV4-2	TRBJ2-2
TGCGCCAGCAGCTTCCGGACAGGGACTGATCGACCCTACGAGCAGTACTTC	CASSFRTGTDRPYEQYF	few	TRBD1	TRBV5-1	TRBJ2-7
TGTGCCAGCAGCTCATTAACAGGGGACTCCTACGAGCAGTACTTC	CASSSLTGDSYEQYF	-	TRBD1	TRBV13	TRBJ2-7
TGTGCCAGCAGCCACAGCGTTGCTAACTATGGCTACACCTTC	CASSHSVANYGYTF	few	-	TRBV7-2	TRBJ1-2
TGTGCCAGCAGTTGGGGGGCGAGGGCGAGAAACACCGGGGAGCTGTTTTTT	CASSWGARARNTGELFF	-	-	TRBV12-3/TRBV12-4	TRBJ2-2
TGTGCCAGCAGCGTAGGGGGACTCCCCGGCGGGGAGCTGTTTTTT	CASSVGGLPGGELFF	few	-	TRBV9	TRBJ2-2
TGCGCCAGCAGTCAATGGGGGGACCTGTCCTACAATGAGCAGTACTTC	CASSQWGDLSYNEQYF	-	-	TRBV23-1	TRBJ2-7
TGTGCCAGCAGTTACTCTCCGACTTCTAACTATGGCTACACCTTC	CASSYSPTSNYGYTF	many	-	TRBV27	TRBJ1-2
TGCGCCAGTGGCCCGGGACAGGGGAGGAACGAGCAGTACTTC	CASGPGQGRNEQYF	few	TRBD1	TRBV5-1	TRBJ2-7